This T cell receptor (beta chain) emerged from a study of cytomegalovirus exposure and HLA in healthy donors. V trimming: 4 bases; J trimming: 0 bases; junction bases outside the gene matches: 4. The germline V gene has CDR1 SGHNT and CDR2 YYREEE (reference sequence). The CDR3 has 17 residues. This clone was counted a single time. This PCR relied on a set of 60 Vbeta primers and 13 Jbeta primers. Repertoires were generated with immunoSEQ multiplex PCR, while TCRdb's copy carries only in-frame clones and drops some. The top ten hold around 10% of the sample, which has around 78,000 clones, 65% to 80% seen once.

V and J are TRBV5-4 and TRBJ1-6; 10 positions match TRBD1. The sequenced sample consisted of PBMCs. The TCR was taken from a woman aged 40 to 50 in good health and CMV-seropositive. This CDR3 reads CASSIGQGGSYNSPLHF. The CDR3 DNA is TGTGCCAGCAGCATTGGACAGGGGGGCTCCTATAATTCACCCCTCCACTTT.